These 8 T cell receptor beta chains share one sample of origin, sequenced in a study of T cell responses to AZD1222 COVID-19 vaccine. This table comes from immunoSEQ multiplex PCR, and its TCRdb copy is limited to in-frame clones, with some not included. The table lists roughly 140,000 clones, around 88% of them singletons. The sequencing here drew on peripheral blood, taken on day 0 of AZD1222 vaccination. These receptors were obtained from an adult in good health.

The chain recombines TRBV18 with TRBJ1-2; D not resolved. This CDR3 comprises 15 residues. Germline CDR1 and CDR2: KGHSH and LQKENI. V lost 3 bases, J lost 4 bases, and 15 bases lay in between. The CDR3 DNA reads TGTGCCAGCTCACCGGCTATTGTGGGCTCCTATGGCTACACCTTC. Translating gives CASSPAIVGSYGYTF.

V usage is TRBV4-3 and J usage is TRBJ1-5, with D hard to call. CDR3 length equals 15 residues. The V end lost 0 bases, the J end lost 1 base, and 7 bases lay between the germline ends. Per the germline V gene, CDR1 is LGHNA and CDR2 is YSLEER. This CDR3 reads CASSQDQGSNQPQHF. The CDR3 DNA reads TGCGCCAGCAGCCAAGATCAAGGAAGCAATCAGCCCCAGCATTTT.

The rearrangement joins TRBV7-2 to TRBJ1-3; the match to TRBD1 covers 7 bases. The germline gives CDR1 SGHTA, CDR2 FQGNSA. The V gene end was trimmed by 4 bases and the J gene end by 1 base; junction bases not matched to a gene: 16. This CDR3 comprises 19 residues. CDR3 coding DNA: TGTGCCAGCAGCTCCTTTCTAATCGGGACAGATCCATCTGGAAACACCATATATTTT. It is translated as CASSSFLIGTDPSGNTIYF.

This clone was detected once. In DNA, the CDR3 is TGTGCCAGCGGAGGTCAAGGCCAGCCCCAGCATTTT. This gives the protein CASGGQGQPQHF. The chain employs TRBV2 and TRBJ1-5; D remains unclear. CDR1 and CDR2 (germline): SNHLY, FYNNEI. V was shortened by 8 bases and J by 7 bases, with 12 bases between the two germline ends. The CDR3 has 12 residues.

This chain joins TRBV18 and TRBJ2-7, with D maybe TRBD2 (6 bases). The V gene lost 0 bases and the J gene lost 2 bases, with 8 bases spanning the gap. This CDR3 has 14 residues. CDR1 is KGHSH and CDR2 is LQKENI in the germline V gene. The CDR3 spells CASSPPGGPYEQYF. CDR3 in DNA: TGTGCCAGCTCACCACCGGGGGGACCCTACGAGCAGTACTTC.

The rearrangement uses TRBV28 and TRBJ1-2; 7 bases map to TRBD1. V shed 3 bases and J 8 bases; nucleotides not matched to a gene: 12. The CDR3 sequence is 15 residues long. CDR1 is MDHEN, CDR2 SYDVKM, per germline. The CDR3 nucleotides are TGTGCCAGCAGTTTGCGACACTTAGGGGGCGGCGGCTACACCTTC. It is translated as CASSLRHLGGGGYTF.

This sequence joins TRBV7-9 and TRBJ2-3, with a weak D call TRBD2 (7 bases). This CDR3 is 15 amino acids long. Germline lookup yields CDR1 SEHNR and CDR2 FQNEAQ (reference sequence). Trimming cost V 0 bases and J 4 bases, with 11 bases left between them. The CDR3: CASSLAGGPADTQYF. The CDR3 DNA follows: TGTGCCAGCAGCTTAGCGGGGGGGCCAGCAGATACGCAGTATTTT.

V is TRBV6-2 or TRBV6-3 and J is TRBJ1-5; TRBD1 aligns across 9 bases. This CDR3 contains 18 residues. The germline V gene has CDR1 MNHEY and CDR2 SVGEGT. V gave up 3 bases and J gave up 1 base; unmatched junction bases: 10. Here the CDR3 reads CASSYVKQGAGSNQPQHF. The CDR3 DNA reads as TGTGCCAGCAGTTATGTAAAACAGGGGGCCGGGAGCAATCAGCCCCAGCATTTT.